These T cell receptor beta chains were read from a single sample in a study of cytomegalovirus exposure and HLA in healthy donors. The table came from immunoSEQ multiplex PCR; TCRdb's copy has only in-frame clones and leaves some out. The sample gives approximately 160,000 clones, roughly 80% of which show up once; 0.96% is in the top ten. Sequenced: PBMCs. Receptors were obtained from a girl between 2 and 10 years old in good health and CMV-seropositive. The CDR3 runs from the conserved cysteine through the conserved F or W. The D gene is left open where the match is weak. The size field is filled for only some rows; it gives once, few, many or a size class.

v_call	d_call	j_call	clone_size	cdr3_aa	cdr3_nt
TRBV5-1	TRBD2	TRBJ2-7	once	CASSLGTREGSYEQYF	TGCGCCAGCAGCTTGGGTACGCGGGAGGGCTCCTACGAGCAGTACTTC
TRBV9	TRBD1	TRBJ2-7	NA	CASSVGTGGWYEQYF	TGTGCCAGCAGCGTAGGCACAGGGGGTTGGTACGAGCAGTACTTC
TRBV7-9	NA	TRBJ1-2	NA	CASSTPSDIPPYGYTF	TGTGCCAGCAGCACCCCCTCGGACATTCCCCCCTATGGCTACACCTTC
TRBV11-2	TRBD2	TRBJ2-3	NA	CASLEGLAGRAWGADTQYF	TGTGCCAGCTTAGAGGGACTAGCGGGGAGAGCGTGGGGAGCAGATACGCAGTATTTT
TRBV4-1	TRBD1	TRBJ1-1	NA	CASSQVTGGRMNTEAFF	TGCGCCAGCAGCCAAGTAACAGGGGGCAGAATGAACACTGAAGCTTTCTTT
TRBV5-1	TRBD1	TRBJ1-5	NA	CASSLEGAYQPQHF	TGCGCCAGCAGCTTGGAGGGGGCGTATCAGCCCCAGCATTTT
TRBV6-1	NA	TRBJ2-1	NA	CASSETDSAGNEQFF	TGTGCCAGCAGTGAGACGGACTCCGCGGGCAATGAGCAGTTCTTC
TRBV5-1	NA	TRBJ2-1	NA	CASSWQVGSYNEQFF	TGCGCCAGCAGCTGGCAGGTGGGCTCCTACAATGAGCAGTTCTTC
TRBV30	TRBD1	TRBJ1-1	NA	CAWGPGQGKIEAFF	TGTGCCTGGGGCCCGGGACAGGGGAAAATTGAAGCTTTCTTT
TRBV25-1	TRBD1	TRBJ1-1	NA	CASSASGTANTEAFF	TGTGCCAGCAGTGCCTCCGGGACAGCGAACACTGAAGCTTTCTTT
TRBV30	NA	TRBJ1-1	few	CAWSTGRRNTEAFF	TGTGCCTGGAGTACGGGAAGGAGGAACACTGAAGCTTTCTTT
TRBV4-2	NA	TRBJ2-3	once	CASSQDGRSTDTQYF	TGTGCCAGCAGCCAAGACGGGAGAAGCACAGATACGCAGTATTTT
TRBV4-1	TRBD2	TRBJ2-7	NA	CASSQFLAGDFYEQYF	TGCGCCAGCAGCCAATTTCTAGCGGGAGATTTCTACGAGCAGTACTTC
TRBV29-1	TRBD2	TRBJ2-3	NA	CSPRLAGSADTQYF	TGCAGCCCCCGACTAGCGGGATCAGCAGATACGCAGTATTTT
TRBV2	TRBD2	TRBJ2-7	NA	CASSSSGGSYEQYF	TGTGCCAGCTCAAGTAGCGGGGGGAGCTACGAGCAGTACTTC
TRBV27	TRBD2	TRBJ2-1	NA	CASRISGSSYNEQFF	TGTGCCAGCAGGATTAGCGGGAGCTCCTACAATGAGCAGTTCTTC
TRBV10-2	TRBD2	TRBJ2-4	once	CASSEFSGRDVQYF	TGCGCCAGCAGTGAGTTTAGCGGGAGGGACGTTCAGTACTTC
TRBV23-1	TRBD1	TRBJ1-4	NA	CASSQSRQGQRTNEKLFF	TGCGCCAGCAGTCAATCACGACAGGGGCAGAGGACTAATGAAAAACTGTTTTTT
TRBV7-3	NA	TRBJ2-1	NA	CASSLPFGNEQFF	TGTGCCAGCAGCTTACCCTTCGGCAATGAGCAGTTCTTC
TRBV6-7	TRBD2	TRBJ2-1	NA	CASMNHGGLAGGEQFF	TGTGCCAGCATGAATCATGGGGGACTAGCGGGAGGTGAGCAGTTCTTC
TRBV5-1	TRBD1	TRBJ1-2	NA	CASSLGDRGRSYTF	TGCGCCAGCAGCTTGGGGGACAGGGGTAGGAGCTACACCTTC
TRBV29-1	TRBD2	TRBJ2-3	few	CSVDREGRGGTDTQYF	TGCAGCGTTGACCGGGAGGGAAGAGGTGGCACAGATACGCAGTATTTT
TRBV5-8	TRBD1	TRBJ2-2	NA	CASSLTNNPGTGVTGELFF	TGTGCCAGCAGCTTGACAAATAACCCCGGGACAGGGGTCACCGGGGAGCTGTTTTTT
TRBV7-9	NA	TRBJ2-3	NA	CASDRQPTFTDTQYF	TGTGCCAGCGACAGGCAGCCTACCTTCACAGATACGCAGTATTTT
TRBV4-1	NA	TRBJ2-5	once	CASSQDHATSQETQYF	TGCGCCAGCAGCCAAGATCATGCGACTAGCCAAGAGACCCAGTACTTC
TRBV6-5	NA	TRBJ2-7	once	CATRLKGLYEQYF	TGTGCCACCCGGTTGAAGGGACTCTACGAGCAGTACTTC
TRBV7-9	NA	TRBJ2-1	NA	CASRIVGTGTNEQFF	TGTGCCAGCAGGATTGTAGGGACGGGGACTAATGAGCAGTTCTTC
TRBV30	NA	TRBJ1-1	NA	CAWKRAGTEAFF	TGTGCCTGGAAACGGGCGGGCACTGAAGCTTTCTTT
TRBV30	NA	TRBJ2-7	NA	CAGGASGDEQYF	TGTGCCGGGGGGGCTAGCGGCGACGAGCAGTACTTC
TRBV6-5	NA	TRBJ2-7	NA	CASSYSSGWEQYF	TGTGCCAGCAGTTACTCGAGCGGCTGGGAGCAGTACTTC
TRBV15	TRBD2	TRBJ2-4	NA	CATSPPGGLAKNIQYF	TGTGCCACCAGCCCACCGGGAGGTTTAGCCAAAAACATTCAGTACTTC
TRBV6-1	NA	TRBJ2-7	NA	CASRKNGVPIDEQYF	TGTGCCAGCAGGAAAAACGGGGTGCCTATCGACGAGCAGTACTTC
TRBV10-3	TRBD2	TRBJ2-1	NA	CAISGSSGRGTEQFF	TGTGCCATCAGTGGGTCTAGCGGGAGAGGGACAGAGCAGTTCTTC
TRBV28	TRBD1	TRBJ1-1	NA	CASRQGDAEAFF	TGTGCCAGCCGACAGGGTGACGCTGAAGCTTTCTTT
TRBV5-6	TRBD2	TRBJ2-1	NA	CASSLAHLAGAVPNEQFF	TGTGCCAGCAGCTTGGCCCATCTAGCGGGAGCGGTTCCCAATGAGCAGTTCTTC
TRBV6-1	NA	TRBJ1-5	NA	CASSSQGSNQPQHF	TGTGCCAGCAGTTCGCAGGGTAGCAATCAGCCCCAGCATTTT
TRBV30	NA	TRBJ1-6	NA	CAWGQSAYNSPLHF	TGTGCCTGGGGTCAGAGCGCCTATAATTCACCCCTCCACTTT
TRBV6-1	NA	TRBJ2-7	NA	CASRPTTREYF	TGTGCCAGCAGACCTACTACGAGGGAGTACTTC
TRBV10-3	NA	TRBJ1-1	NA	CAISESETGNTEAFF	TGTGCCATCAGTGAGTCTGAGACAGGGAACACTGAAGCTTTCTTT
TRBV15	NA	TRBJ2-1	NA	CATSRGREGVYNEQFF	TGTGCCACCAGCAGAGGACGAGAGGGCGTCTACAATGAGCAGTTCTTC
TRBV5-1	TRBD1	TRBJ2-3	NA	CASSQGGAGTDTQYF	TGCGCCAGCAGCCAAGGGGGCGCGGGCACAGATACGCAGTATTTT
TRBV6-5	NA	TRBJ1-2	NA	CASRLGGGYTF	TGTGCCAGCAGACTCGGCGGTGGCTACACCTTC
TRBV28	NA	TRBJ1-1	few	CASSSVQGRNTEAFF	TGTGCCAGCAGTTCGGTACAGGGAAGGAACACTGAAGCTTTCTTT
TRBV5-1	NA	TRBJ2-3	NA	CASSLGRGDTQYF	TGCGCCAGCAGCTTGGGAAGGGGAGATACGCAGTATTTT
TRBV30	TRBD1	TRBJ2-1	NA	CAWRETGTGGREQFF	TGTGCCTGGAGGGAAACCGGGACAGGGGGCCGGGAGCAGTTCTTC
TRBV4-1	NA	TRBJ2-1	NA	CASSQDSGGSYNEQFF	TGCGCCAGCAGCCAAGATTCCGGGGGCTCCTACAATGAGCAGTTCTTC
TRBV5-1	NA	TRBJ2-5	NA	CASSLSRAQYF	TGCGCCAGCAGCTTGAGTCGGGCCCAGTACTTC
TRBV6-6	TRBD2	TRBJ2-7	few	CASSQTSEIYEQYF	TGTGCCAGCAGCCAGACTAGCGAGATCTACGAGCAGTACTTC
TRBV28	TRBD2	TRBJ2-2	NA	CASSSLRLAPSTGELFF	TGTGCCAGCAGTTCCCTCAGACTAGCCCCGTCCACCGGGGAGCTGTTTTTT
TRBV7-6	TRBD1	TRBJ2-7	once	CASSSPRQGGSREQYF	TGTGCCAGCAGCTCTCCCCGACAGGGGGGGTCGCGGGAGCAGTACTTC
TRBV6-6	NA	TRBJ2-7	once	CASRAGPGDEQYF	TGTGCCAGCAGAGCGGGTCCGGGGGACGAGCAGTACTTC
TRBV9	NA	TRBJ2-3	NA	CASSAGAGHTDTQYF	TGTGCCAGCAGTGCCGGAGCGGGACACACAGATACGCAGTATTTT
TRBV6-1	TRBD1	TRBJ2-1	NA	CASEWDRGGGNEQFF	TGTGCCAGCGAGTGGGACAGGGGAGGGGGCAATGAGCAGTTCTTC